The sequence of this TCR beta chain was determined in a study of TIL therapy for anti-PD-1-resistant metastatic lung cancer. Whole-study context: Half of patients were current or former smokers. Median tumor mutation burden was approximately 1.5 mutations per megabase.

With respect to this clone: Its cognate antigen is unknown.

Study results and limitations: Treatment-naive, never-smoker and oncogene-addicted patients were overrepresented in this highly selected cohort.

In germline, CDR1 is SGHKS, CDR2 YYEKEE (reference sequence). CDR3 length equals 13 residues. Trimming removed 4 bases at V and 2 bases at J, with 9 bases between. The libraries were made with immunoSEQ v3. Only in-frame clones appear in the TCRdb table, and some are missing; sequencing was by immunoSEQ multiplex PCR. The sample lists about 19,000 clones; 60% to 80% were seen once. Time point in this sample: pre-treatment sample, taken before nivolumab and TIL therapy. This sequence joins TRBV5-5 and TRBJ1-2, with no clear D. Sequencing was performed on blood, taken at baseline. The receptor comes from a person aged 25 to 79 with non-small cell lung cancer. Here the CDR3 DNA reads TGTGCCAGCAGCACGGATCTAAACTATGGCTACACCTTC. It encodes CASSTDLNYGYTF.